The rows below give T cell receptor beta chains drawn from one sample of a study of blood T cells in healthy people across ages. From the 5' RACE reads, TCRdb called clonotypes with MiXCR, one entry per CDR3 protein. In the table there are approximately 940,000 distinct CDR3 sequences, roughly 48% of which are singletons. The sample consisted of blood. These receptors came from a man aged 25 to 40 in good health. Both conserved end residues are part of each CDR3. The D gene is left open where the match is weak. Not all rows give a size; the values are once, few, many and, for expanded clones, a class.

v_gene: TRBV5-1; j_gene: TRBJ2-5; d_gene: NA; abundance: NA; CDR3nt: TGCGCCAGCAGCGGCGGCGCCCAACGGGCCCAGTACTTC; CDR3aa: CASSGGAQRAQYF
v_gene: TRBV6-5; j_gene: TRBJ2-3; d_gene: NA; abundance: NA; CDR3nt: TGTGCCAGCAGTTCGTCCAGGACAGTTAGCACAGATACGCAGTATTTT; CDR3aa: CASSSSRTVSTDTQYF
v_gene: TRBV6-5; j_gene: TRBJ2-1; d_gene: TRBD2; abundance: few; CDR3nt: TGTGCCAGCAGTGACGCGGGACTAAGGAATGAGCAGTTCTTC; CDR3aa: CASSDAGLRNEQFF
v_gene: TRBV12-3/TRBV12-4; j_gene: TRBJ2-7; d_gene: NA; abundance: few; CDR3nt: TGTGCCAGCAGCCTACAGGGTTCCCTGGGGGAGCAGTACTTC; CDR3aa: CASSLQGSLGEQYF
v_gene: TRBV10-3; j_gene: TRBJ2-5; d_gene: NA; abundance: NA; CDR3nt: TGTGCCATCAGCCAGATAGAGGGGGAGACCCAGTACTTC; CDR3aa: CAISQIEGETQYF
v_gene: TRBV18; j_gene: TRBJ2-3; d_gene: NA; abundance: NA; CDR3nt: TGTGCCAGCTCACCACCGGGGGTCGGTACGCAGTATTTT; CDR3aa: CASSPPGVGTQYF
v_gene: TRBV25-1; j_gene: TRBJ2-2; d_gene: NA; abundance: NA; CDR3nt: TGTGCCAGCAGTGAATGGACCGGAGGGGAGCTGTTTTTT; CDR3aa: CASSEWTGGELFF
v_gene: TRBV7-4; j_gene: TRBJ2-7; d_gene: NA; abundance: NA; CDR3nt: TGTGCCAGCAGCTCAAGAGTACAGGGTGAGAGGTCCTACGAGCAGTACTTC; CDR3aa: CASSSRVQGERSYEQYF
v_gene: TRBV12-3/TRBV12-4; j_gene: TRBJ1-1; d_gene: NA; abundance: NA; CDR3nt: TGTGCCAGCAGGGACAGTCTGAACACTGAAGCTTTCTTT; CDR3aa: CASRDSLNTEAFF
v_gene: TRBV6-2/TRBV6-3; j_gene: TRBJ1-2; d_gene: TRBD1; abundance: NA; CDR3nt: TGTGCCAGCAGGCCGACCGGGACAGGGACCTATGGCTACACCTTC; CDR3aa: CASRPTGTGTYGYTF
v_gene: TRBV10-3; j_gene: TRBJ2-3; d_gene: NA; abundance: many; CDR3nt: TGTGCCATCAATAGCAGGGGAGATACGCAGTATTTT; CDR3aa: CAINSRGDTQYF
v_gene: TRBV5-4; j_gene: TRBJ2-4; d_gene: NA; abundance: NA; CDR3nt: TGTGCCAGCAGCTTGGACTACGGGGTGGGCAAAAACATTCAGTACTTC; CDR3aa: CASSLDYGVGKNIQYF
v_gene: TRBV7-9; j_gene: TRBJ2-7; d_gene: NA; abundance: few; CDR3nt: TGTGCCAGCAGCTCCGTCGAGGGAATCTACGAGCAGTACTTC; CDR3aa: CASSSVEGIYEQYF
v_gene: TRBV21-1; j_gene: TRBJ2-5; d_gene: NA; abundance: NA; CDR3nt: TGTGCCAGCAGCACCCCGGGACAGGGCACAGAGACCCAGTACTTC; CDR3aa: CASSTPGQGTETQYF
v_gene: TRBV30; j_gene: TRBJ1-1; d_gene: NA; abundance: NA; CDR3nt: TGTGCCTGGAGTCCGACCAGAAACACTGAAGCTTTCTTT; CDR3aa: CAWSPTRNTEAFF
v_gene: TRBV9; j_gene: TRBJ2-1; d_gene: NA; abundance: NA; CDR3nt: TGTGCCAGCAGCGTAGGGTGGGATAATGAGCAGTTCTTC; CDR3aa: CASSVGWDNEQFF
v_gene: TRBV7-9; j_gene: TRBJ2-1; d_gene: NA; abundance: NA; CDR3nt: TGTGCTAAGCAGCTTTCTGGGGGGTGGGGCGATGAGCAGTTCTTC; CDR3aa: CAKQLSGGWGDEQFF
v_gene: TRBV9; j_gene: TRBJ1-2; d_gene: NA; abundance: NA; CDR3nt: TGTGCGGCCTCCTTTAACTATGGCTACACCTTC; CDR3aa: CAASFNYGYTF
v_gene: TRBV7-9; j_gene: TRBJ2-1; d_gene: TRBD1; abundance: NA; CDR3nt: TGTGCCAGCAGCTTAGCCCGGACAGGGGAGAATGAGCAGTTCTTC; CDR3aa: CASSLARTGENEQFF
v_gene: TRBV3-1; j_gene: TRBJ2-5; d_gene: TRBD1; abundance: NA; CDR3nt: TGTGCCAGCAGCCAAGATAGGGACAGGGGAGAGACCCAGTACTTC; CDR3aa: CASSQDRDRGETQYF
v_gene: TRBV27; j_gene: TRBJ1-5; d_gene: NA; abundance: NA; CDR3nt: TGTGCCAGCAGTATCCGGCAGAGCAATCAGCCCCAGCATTTT; CDR3aa: CASSIRQSNQPQHF
v_gene: TRBV25-1; j_gene: TRBJ1-5; d_gene: NA; abundance: NA; CDR3nt: TGTGCCAGCAGTGATCCCGGGACGAGCAATCAGCCCCAGCATTTT; CDR3aa: CASSDPGTSNQPQHF
v_gene: TRBV30; j_gene: TRBJ2-7; d_gene: TRBD1; abundance: NA; CDR3nt: TGTGCCTTAAACGACAGGGGGAACGAGCAGTACTTC; CDR3aa: CALNDRGNEQYF
v_gene: TRBV7-8; j_gene: TRBJ2-7; d_gene: NA; abundance: NA; CDR3nt: TGTGCCAGCAGCCAAACTGATGGGATGTACGAGCAGTACTTC; CDR3aa: CASSQTDGMYEQYF
v_gene: TRBV25-1; j_gene: TRBJ2-1; d_gene: TRBD1; abundance: NA; CDR3nt: TGTGCCAGCAGTGGGTGTGGACAGGGGGCAAATGAGCAGTTCTTC; CDR3aa: CASSGCGQGANEQFF
v_gene: TRBV3-1; j_gene: TRBJ1-2; d_gene: NA; abundance: NA; CDR3nt: TGTGCCAGCAGCCCAGGGGAGGGCGGCGGCTACACCTTC; CDR3aa: CASSPGEGGGYTF
v_gene: TRBV6-1; j_gene: TRBJ2-1; d_gene: TRBD1; abundance: few; CDR3nt: TGTGCCAGCAGCGCCAGGACAGGGGTATACAATGAGCAGTTCTTC; CDR3aa: CASSARTGVYNEQFF
v_gene: TRBV2; j_gene: TRBJ2-1; d_gene: NA; abundance: NA; CDR3nt: TGTGCCAGCAGTGAAGGGTGGGGAACCTACAATGAGCAGTTCTTC; CDR3aa: CASSEGWGTYNEQFF
v_gene: TRBV2; j_gene: TRBJ1-1; d_gene: NA; abundance: NA; CDR3nt: TGTGCCAGCAGGGCTCTTGACAGGTTTAACACTGAAGCTTTCTTT; CDR3aa: CASRALDRFNTEAFF
v_gene: TRBV4-1; j_gene: TRBJ2-7; d_gene: NA; abundance: few; CDR3nt: TGCGCCAGCAGCCAAGGAGGACAGTCTAGGTACGAGCAGTACTTC; CDR3aa: CASSQGGQSRYEQYF
v_gene: TRBV7-2; j_gene: TRBJ2-1; d_gene: NA; abundance: NA; CDR3nt: TGTGCCAGCAGCGCCTCAGACAGGAACAATGAGCAGTTCTTC; CDR3aa: CASSASDRNNEQFF
v_gene: TRBV18; j_gene: TRBJ1-2; d_gene: NA; abundance: NA; CDR3nt: TGTGCCAGCTCACCAGGGACTGGCTACACCTTC; CDR3aa: CASSPGTGYTF
v_gene: TRBV25-1; j_gene: TRBJ2-1; d_gene: TRBD2; abundance: NA; CDR3nt: TGTGCCAGCAGCATTAGCGGGGGGGCCGCTCACAATGAGCAGTTCTTC; CDR3aa: CASSISGGAAHNEQFF
v_gene: TRBV5-4; j_gene: TRBJ1-1; d_gene: NA; abundance: few; CDR3nt: TGTGCCAGCAGCTTGGTTGGGCGCAGCACTGAAGCTTTCTTT; CDR3aa: CASSLVGRSTEAFF
v_gene: TRBV4-2; j_gene: TRBJ1-1; d_gene: TRBD1; abundance: few; CDR3nt: TGTGCCAGCAGCCAAGGATTGGGACAGGGTGACACTGAAGCTTTCTTT; CDR3aa: CASSQGLGQGDTEAFF
v_gene: TRBV7-8; j_gene: TRBJ2-3; d_gene: NA; abundance: few; CDR3nt: TGTGCCAGCAGCTCCCCGAGGACGAGGGCAGATACGCAGTATTTT; CDR3aa: CASSSPRTRADTQYF
v_gene: TRBV7-8; j_gene: TRBJ2-7; d_gene: TRBD2; abundance: few; CDR3nt: TGTGCCAGCAGCCCCGTGGTAGCGGGGGGTCTCAGCTCCTACGAGCAGTACTTC; CDR3aa: CASSPVVAGGLSSYEQYF
v_gene: TRBV4-2; j_gene: TRBJ2-6; d_gene: NA; abundance: many; CDR3nt: TGTGCCAGCAGCCAAGAGGATGGCGGCTCTGGGGCCAACGTCCTGACTTTC; CDR3aa: CASSQEDGGSGANVLTF
v_gene: TRBV29-1; j_gene: TRBJ2-2; d_gene: TRBD1; abundance: NA; CDR3nt: TGCAGCGTTGAAGATCAGGGGGCCGGGACCGGGGAGCTGTTTTTT; CDR3aa: CSVEDQGAGTGELFF
v_gene: TRBV11-2; j_gene: TRBJ2-7; d_gene: NA; abundance: few; CDR3nt: TGTGCCAGCAGCTTCAACCCCAGGGACTACGAGCAGTACTTC; CDR3aa: CASSFNPRDYEQYF
v_gene: TRBV7-2; j_gene: TRBJ1-5; d_gene: NA; abundance: NA; CDR3nt: TGTGCCAGCGGGGAGTATAGCAATCAGCCCCAGCATTTT; CDR3aa: CASGEYSNQPQHF